This passage covers 15 T cell receptor beta chains from one sample sequenced in a study of CD8+CD57+ T cells in acquired aplastic anemia. TCR beta VDJ combinations and CDR3 sequences were profiled from genomic DNA. TCRdb called the reads again in MiXCR, with one record for every CDR3 protein. This table holds about 160,000 distinct CDR3 sequences, around half found once. Patients selected for sequencing had displayed CD8+CD57+ cell expansion by flow cytometry. Sequencing was carried out using sorted CD4+, CD8+, or CD8+CD57+ T cells (not recorded which) from PBMCs. The receptors were sampled from a human donor with aplastic anemia.

The chain employs TRBV13 and TRBJ2-1; D might be TRBD1 (6 bases). Germline assignment: CDR1 PRHDT and CDR2 FYEKMQ (reference sequence). V lost 3 bases, J lost 0 bases, and 12 bases lay in between. The CDR3 extends over 16 amino acids. The CDR3 is CASSLVGGASYNEQFF. In DNA form, the CDR3 reads TGTGCCAGCAGCTTGGTAGGGGGAGCCTCCTACAATGAGCAGTTCTTC.

The chain employs TRBV7-3 and TRBJ2-2; D perhaps matches TRBD2 (7 bases). Trimming left V 8 bases short and J 7 bases short, with 14 bases between. CDR1 and CDR2 (germline): SGHTA, FQGTGA. The CDR3 contains 13 residues. The CDR3 spells CASQTGGGGELFF. The CDR3 DNA reads TGTGCCAGCCAAACGGGGGGCGGCGGGGAGCTGTTTTTT. The full variable domain, completed using reference TRBV7-3 and TRBJ2-2, is GAGVSQTPSNKVTEKGKYVELRCDPISGHTALYWYRQSLGQGPEFLIYFQGTGAADDSGLPNDRFFAVRPEGSVSTLKIQRTERGDSAVYLCASQTGGGGELFFGEGSRLTVL.

CDR3 bases: TGTGCCAGCAGCTTAGTTAGCGAGTCGTACAATGAGCAGTTCTTC. Protein product: CASSLVSESYNEQFF. The V gene is TRBV11-2, the J gene TRBJ2-1; D perhaps matches TRBD2 (5 bases). This CDR3 contains 15 residues. Trimming cost V 1 base and J 4 bases, with 11 bases left between them. Germline CDR1 reads SGHAT; CDR2 reads FQNNGV.

This clonotype turned up a few times. The chain is built from TRBV10-3 and TRBJ2-7, with D possibly being TRBD1 (6 bases). V gave up 4 bases and J gave up 9 bases, with 16 bases separating them. This CDR3 is built from 13 residues. Germline lookup yields CDR1 ENHRY and CDR2 SYGVKD. CDR3 protein: CAISVGRDTGQYF. CDR3 in DNA: TGTGCCATCAGTGTTGGCAGGGACACCGGGCAGTACTTC.

J is TRBJ1-2 and V is TRBV19, with 12 bases lining up with TRBD1. V was clipped by 9 bases and J by 2 bases; unmatched bases: 1. The CDR3 sequence is 13 residues long. The germline gives CDR1 LNHDA, CDR2 SQIVND (reference sequence). The CDR3 nucleotides are TGTGCCAGCGGGACAGGGGGCAACTATGGCTACACCTTC. Residues: CASGTGGNYGYTF.

This clonotype has ten or more counts. The chain combines TRBV6-5 with TRBJ1-2; no firm D call. CDR3 size: 15 residues. The V gene lost 2 bases and the J gene lost 0 bases, with 10 bases spanning the gap. Looked up from germline, CDR1 is MNHEY and CDR2 is SVGAGI. The CDR3 DNA follows: TGTGCCAGCAGTTACCGACGGAGAGCTAACTATGGCTACACCTTC. As protein: CASSYRRRANYGYTF.

In regard to this clonotype: A much larger clone differs by one base, so this may be a read error. The chain recombines TRBV9 with TRBJ2-5; 9 positions match TRBD1. The germline CDR1 and CDR2 sequences are SGDLS and YYNGEE. V was clipped by 0 bases and J by 5 bases; unmatched bases: 8. The CDR3 consists of 16 residues. The CDR3 loop reads CASSVAPQGAPETQYF. For the CDR3, the DNA is TGTGCCAGCAGCGTAGCTCCACAGGGGGCGCCGGAGACCCAGTACTTC.

The chain uses TRBV29-1 and TRBJ2-7; D may be TRBD1 (6 bases). This CDR3 comprises 13 residues. Trimming shortened V by 4 bases and J by 0 bases, and 10 bases separated the two germline ends. From germline, CDR1 is SQVTM and CDR2 ANQGSEA. CDR3 sequence reads: CSVVQGNSYEQYF. DNA for the CDR3: TGCAGCGTTGTCCAGGGGAACTCCTACGAGCAGTACTTC.

In its sample, this clonotype was seen once. J is TRBJ2-1 and V is TRBV10-3, with 10 bases lining up with TRBD2. The CDR3 runs 14 residues. The germline CDR1 and CDR2 sequences are ENHRY and SYGVKD. The J segment lost 5 bases and the V segment lost 6 bases, leaving 4 bases of the junction unmatched. The CDR3 loop is CAIRRAGGDNEQFF. The CDR3 DNA reads TGTGCCATCAGAAGAGCGGGAGGGGACAATGAGCAGTTCTTC.

The table lists this clonotype with a few counts. With a much larger clone just one base away, this may be a read error. The V call is TRBV5-1, the J call TRBJ1-2; D might be TRBD1 (6 bases). Germline lookup yields CDR1 SGHRS and CDR2 YFSETQ. The V and J ends lost 4 bases and 8 bases respectively, with 27 bases between them. The CDR3 consists of 17 residues. CDR3 residues: CASSLTTRDKGIGGYTF. Here the CDR3 DNA reads TGCGCCAGCAGCCTAACGACCAGGGACAAGGGAATCGGAGGCTACACCTTC.

The gene calls are TRBV5-1 and TRBJ2-7, with TRBD1 identical over 10 bases. V dropped 3 bases and J dropped 12; count of bases not matched to a gene: 15. The CDR3 has 15 amino acids. The germline V gene has CDR1 SGHRS and CDR2 YFSETQ. The CDR3 DNA reads TGCGCCAGCAGCTCGGAGAGGACAGGGGGGTTTAGGGTGTACTTC. This codes for CASSSERTGGFRVYF.

CDR3: CSASRDRGTGELFF. The CDR3 DNA follows: TGCAGCGCTTCCCGGGACAGGGGAACCGGGGAGCTGTTTTTT. The J gene is TRBJ2-2, the V gene TRBV29-1, with 10 bases identical to TRBD1. V shed 7 bases and J 5 bases; nucleotides not matched to a gene: 7. There are 14 residues in the CDR3. Germline assignment: CDR1 SQVTM and CDR2 ANQGSEA.

This clonotype was detected many times. The chain uses TRBV7-2 and TRBJ2-3; D remains unclear. The length of the CDR3 is 14 residues. Germline CDR1 SGHTA, CDR2 FQGNSA. The V end lost 3 bases, the J end lost 2 bases, and 9 bases lay between the germline ends. The CDR3 bases are TGTGCCAGCAGCTTGTACAGAGCCACAGATACGCAGTATTTT. This encodes CASSLYRATDTQYF.

Points on this clonotype: A read error is possible here, since a much larger clone lies one base away. The chain recombines TRBV2 with TRBJ1-6; D not resolved. Germline V gene data show CDR1 as SNHLY and CDR2 as FYNNEI. Trimming pared 5 bases from V and 5 bases from J, leaving 10 bases between. CDR3 size: 14 residues. CDR3 sequence: CASSLSSDNSPLHF. CDR3 coding DNA: TGTGCCAGCAGTTTATCGAGCGATAATTCACCCCTCCACTTT. The full variable domain, completed using reference TRBV2 and TRBJ1-6, is EPEVTQTPSHQVTQMGQEVILRCVPISNHLYFYWYRQILGQKVEFLVSFYNNEISEKSEIFDDQFSVERPDGSNFTLKIRSTKLEDSAMYFCASSLSSDNSPLHFGNGTRLTVT.

The CDR3 here is CASSSDRINEKLFF. The CDR3 bases are TGTGCCAGCAGTTCGGACAGGATTAATGAAAAACTGTTTTTT. V gene TRBV6-5 combines with J gene TRBJ1-4; 7 bases are a match to TRBD1. With 4 bases clipped from V and 4 bases from J, the junction kept 3 bases outside the gene matches. This CDR3 has 14 amino acids. Germline V gives CDR1 MNHEY, CDR2 SVGAGI.